Listed here are 32 T cell receptor beta chains from one sample, sequenced in a study of blood T cell repertoires in COVID-19. Assay used: immunoSEQ multiplex PCR; TCRdb lists only in-frame clones, some missing. Seen here are about 140,000 clones, 60% to 85% observed once, and the top ten hold approximately 16%. The sample comprised peripheral blood. Every receptor here comes from a middle-aged man with acute or convalescent COVID-19.

The chain carries TRBV5-1 and TRBJ2-7; TRBD2 aligns across 9 bases. Germline V gene lookup returns CDR1 SGHRS and CDR2 YFSETQ. There are 17 residues in the CDR3. After removal of 4 bases from V and 0 bases from J, the junction contained 11 bases not matched to a gene. The CDR3 loop is CASSDRPLAGSSYEQYF. Here the CDR3 DNA reads TGCGCCAGCAGCGATAGGCCCCTAGCGGGGAGCTCCTACGAGCAGTACTTC.

V usage is TRBV14 and J usage is TRBJ2-2; a possible D gene is TRBD1 (6 bases). V lost 3 bases, J lost 4 bases, and 12 bases lay in between. CDR1 SGHDN and CDR2 FVKESK come from the germline V gene. This CDR3 has 15 amino acids. CDR3 coding DNA: TGTGCCAGCAGCCAGAACAGGGTTAGCACCGGGGAGCTGTTTTTT. Its translation: CASSQNRVSTGELFF.

The CDR3 DNA reads as TGCGCCAGCAGCGTTGGGACACCGCAGGTGGATACGCAGTATTTT. This translates into CASSVGTPQVDTQYF. The chain couples TRBV5-1 to TRBJ2-3; tentative D call: TRBD1 (6 bases). CDR1 is SGHRS, CDR2 YFSETQ, per germline. The CDR3 extends over 15 amino acids. V shed 4 bases and J shed 6 bases, with 18 bases lying between them.

The rearrangement uses TRBV9 and TRBJ2-2, with TRBD1 as a possible D gene (6 bases). Trimming shortened V by 4 bases and J by 1 base, and 11 bases separated the two germline ends. The CDR3 covers 15 residues. From germline, CDR1 is SGDLS and CDR2 YYNGEE. Here the CDR3 DNA reads TGTGCCAGCAGCACAGGGACGGAGAACACCGGGGAGCTGTTTTTT. Translation gives CASSTGTENTGELFF. Based on the CDR3 plus reference TRBV9 and TRBJ2-2, the full variable domain is DSGVTQTPKHLITATGQRVTLRCSPRSGDLSVYWYQQSLDQGLQFLIQYYNGEERAKGNILERFSAQQFPDLHSELNLSSLELGDSALYFCASSTGTENTGELFFGEGSRLTVL.

The table lists this clone with a few counts. Here the CDR3 DNA reads TGCAGCGTTGATCGGGGAATAGATGAAAAACTGTTTTTT. This sequence encodes CSVDRGIDEKLFF. The genes are TRBV29-1 and TRBJ1-4; D unresolved. Germline CDR1 and CDR2: SQVTM and ANQGSEA. V lost 3 bases and J lost 6, with 11 bases in between. There are 13 residues in the CDR3.

The rearrangement links TRBV4-1 to TRBJ1-2; maybe TRBD1 (5 bases). The V gene's germline CDR1 is MGHRA and CDR2 YSYEKL. Deletions cut 4 bases from V and 2 bases from J, with 11 bases between. The CDR3 contains 14 residues. Here the CDR3 reads CASSPTQGNYGYTF. The CDR3 region has the DNA TGCGCCAGCAGCCCAACGCAGGGAAACTATGGCTACACCTTC.

A few counts support this clone. The J gene is TRBJ2-3, the V gene TRBV2; D uncertain. This CDR3 spans 16 amino acids. The V gene lost 0 bases and the J gene lost 0 bases, with 10 bases spanning the gap. Germline values: CDR1 SNHLY, CDR2 FYNNEI. The CDR3 sequence: CASSEARIASTDTQYF. In DNA form, the CDR3 reads TGTGCCAGCAGTGAAGCGAGGATAGCCAGCACAGATACGCAGTATTTT.

The chain links TRBV7-2 to TRBJ2-3; 7 bases line up with TRBD2. This CDR3 comprises 15 residues. Germline loops: CDR1 SGHTA, CDR2 FQGNSA. After removal of 1 base from V and 2 bases from J, the junction contained 3 bases not matched to a gene. In DNA, the CDR3 is TGTGCCAGCAGCTTAGGACTAGCCTACACAGATACGCAGTATTTT. Its translation is CASSLGLAYTDTQYF. The variable domain in full, completed from reference TRBV7-2 and TRBJ2-3, reads GAGVSQSPSNKVTEKGKDVELRCDPISGHTALYWYRQSLGQGLEFLIYFQGNSAPDKSGLPSDRFSAERTGGSVSTLTIQRTQQEDSAVYLCASSLGLAYTDTQYFGPGTRLTVL.

The CDR3, as DNA: TGTGCCAGCAGCGTAGTTTTATCAGGTGGTGGCTACACCTTC. Its protein is CASSVVLSGGGYTF. V gene TRBV9 combines with J gene TRBJ1-2; D call uncertain. The CDR3 is 14 residues long. Germline V gene data show CDR1 as SGDLS and CDR2 as YYNGEE. V lost 0 bases and J 7 bases, leaving 13 bases between the germline ends.

The chain has TRBV19 and TRBJ2-3, with 10 bases that match TRBD1. Germline-derived CDR1 and CDR2 are LNHDA and SQIVND (reference sequence). After removal of 6 bases from V and 2 bases from J, the junction contained 8 bases not matched to a gene. CDR3 length: 16 amino acids. The CDR3 DNA sequence: TGTGCCAGTAGCCCCGGGACAGGGGTTATCACAGATACGCAGTATTTT. Translating it yields CASSPGTGVITDTQYF.

This sequence joins TRBV10-1 and TRBJ1-6; TRBD1 might be the D (6 bases). The V end lost 6 bases, the J end lost 10 bases, and 10 bases lay between the germline ends. The CDR3 covers 12 residues. Looked up from germline, CDR1 is WNHNN and CDR2 is SYGVQD (reference sequence). The CDR3 spells CASSTGGSPLHF. CDR3 in DNA: TGCGCCAGCAGCACGGGGGGCTCACCCCTCCACTTT.

This rearrangement joins TRBV5-1 to TRBJ2-1, with 13 bases matching TRBD2. V was pared by 0 bases and J by 0 bases, with 3 bases of the junction left unmatched. The length of the CDR3 is 18 residues. CDR1 is SGHRS and CDR2 is YFSETQ in the germline V gene. CDR3 nucleotide sequence: TGCGCCAGCAGCTTGGAGGGACTAGCGGGGACCTCCTACAATGAGCAGTTCTTC. Its protein is CASSLEGLAGTSYNEQFF.

V usage is TRBV29-1 and J usage is TRBJ2-5; 8 bases agree with TRBD2. With 8 bases clipped from V and 4 bases from J, the junction kept 9 bases outside the gene matches. The CDR3 runs to 13 residues. Looked up from germline, CDR1 is SQVTM and CDR2 is ANQGSEA. CDR3 residues: CSTRRGATETQYF. CDR3 bases: TGCAGCACCCGGCGGGGGGCCACAGAGACCCAGTACTTC.

The sample holds one count of this clone. Other nucleotide sequences in the sample specify the same CDR3. The chain carries TRBV12-3 or TRBV12-4 and TRBJ1-3, with unresolved D. The CDR3 covers 11 residues. Trimming took off 4 bases at V and 4 bases at J, with 2 bases between the two ends. In nucleotides, the CDR3 is TGTGCCAGCAGTTCGGGAAACACCATATATTTT. Translated: CASSSGNTIYF.

J is TRBJ1-1 and V is TRBV19, with a possible D match to TRBD1 (6 bases). The CDR3 has 15 amino acids. Germline V gene sequence: CDR1 LNHDA, CDR2 SQIVND (reference sequence). Trimming pared 8 bases from V and 1 base from J, leaving 17 bases between. CDR3 nucleotide sequence: TGTGCCAGTCGGGACACCTTTTCCTCGAACACTGAAGCTTTCTTT. It specifies CASRDTFSSNTEAFF.

The gene calls are TRBV9 and TRBJ2-6; tentatively, D is TRBD2 (6 bases). Germline V CDR1 and CDR2: SGDLS, YYNGEE. The CDR3 contains 15 residues. Between the trimmed V and J ends, which lost 3 bases and 2 bases, there was a span of 9 bases. The CDR3 loop is CASSAWGAGANVLTF. The CDR3 DNA reads as TGTGCCAGCAGCGCATGGGGGGCTGGGGCCAACGTCCTGACTTTC.

The chain combines TRBV19 with TRBJ2-2; TRBD1 aligns across 7 bases. This CDR3 is built from 14 residues. CDR1 and CDR2 (germline): LNHDA, SQIVND (reference sequence). The V segment lost 8 bases and the J segment 0 bases; nucleotides outside the gene matches: 3. CDR3 in amino acids: CASSDRANTGELFF. Written as DNA, the CDR3 is TGTGCCAGTTCAGACAGGGCGAACACCGGGGAGCTGTTTTTT.

The rearrangement links TRBV7-2 to TRBJ1-2; 7 bases are a match to TRBD1. The J segment lost 5 bases and the V segment lost 5 bases, leaving 8 bases of the junction unmatched. CDR3 size: 14 residues. Germline lookup yields CDR1 SGHTA and CDR2 FQGNSA. The DNA of the CDR3 is TGTGCCAGCAGCCTAGGGGGCAGCTTTTATGGCTACACCTTC. Translating gives CASSLGGSFYGYTF.

This clone was seen many times. The chain links TRBV5-4 to TRBJ2-3; D is perhaps TRBD2 (6 bases). V was clipped by 0 bases and J by 1 base, with 9 bases between them. Per the germline V gene, CDR1 is SGHNT and CDR2 is YYREEE (reference sequence). This CDR3 contains 15 residues. The CDR3 protein is CASSLGLARTDTQYF. CDR3 coding DNA: TGTGCCAGCAGCTTGGGGCTAGCGCGCACAGATACGCAGTATTTT.

The rearrangement joins TRBV5-6 to TRBJ1-3, with D tentatively TRBD1 (5 bases). This CDR3 is 15 amino acids long. Germline V CDR1 and CDR2: SGHDT, YYEEEE. V lost 0 bases and J 0 bases, leaving 7 bases between the germline ends. CDR3 sequence (DNA): TGTGCCAGCAGCTTGGGACAGAACTCTGGAAACACCATATATTTT. Protein: CASSLGQNSGNTIYF.

This clone showed up just a few times. The chain uses TRBV10-3 and TRBJ1-4; TRBD1 agrees at 7 bases. The germline V gene encodes CDR1 ENHRY and CDR2 SYGVKD. V gave up 8 bases and J gave up 7 bases; unmatched junction bases: 10. This CDR3 region has 14 residues. The CDR3 DNA reads TGTGCCATCGGGGAGACAGGGTTCTCTGAAAAACTGTTTTTT. Protein sequence: CAIGETGFSEKLFF.

This clone has only a few counts. This chain joins TRBV10-3 and TRBJ1-6; 10 bases line up with TRBD1. CDR3 length: 15 residues. After removal of 5 bases from V and 8 bases from J, the junction contained 6 bases not matched to a gene. Germline V gene lookup returns CDR1 ENHRY and CDR2 SYGVKD. CDR3 nucleotides: TGTGCCATCAGTACGGGACAGGGGAGAGATTCACCCCTCCACTTT. Translation: CAISTGQGRDSPLHF.

The genes are TRBV6-6 and TRBJ1-6; 9 bases fit TRBD1. The V gene end was trimmed by 6 bases and the J gene end by 10 bases; junction bases not matched to a gene: 4. Germline assignment: CDR1 MNHNY and CDR2 SVGAGI (reference sequence). CDR3 length: 13 amino acids. CDR3 DNA sequence: TGTGCCAGCAGACGACAGGGGGACTCACCCCTCCACTTT. Protein sequence: CASRRQGDSPLHF.

The chain carries TRBV24-1 and TRBJ2-5; the D is unclear. Per the germline V gene, CDR1 is KGHDR and CDR2 is SFDVKD. The CDR3 consists of 11 residues. The V and J ends lost 9 bases and 5 bases respectively, with 9 bases between them. The CDR3 DNA sequence: TGTGCCACCTCCTGGCGGGAGACCCAGTACTTC. Its translation: CATSWRETQYF.

This clone was observed a few times. This sequence joins TRBV28 and TRBJ1-5; 7 positions match TRBD1. CDR3 size: 14 residues. Germline CDR1 is MDHEN and CDR2 is SYDVKM. The ends lost 9 bases at V and 3 bases at J; junction bases unmatched: 8. The CDR3, as DNA: TGTGCCAGTGCCACTCAGGGGGACAATCAGCCCCAGCATTTT. Translated: CASATQGDNQPQHF.

This clone was observed a single time. This chain links TRBV29-1 with TRBJ1-1, with 10 nucleotides matching TRBD1. Losses at the gene ends were 7 bases for V and 4 bases for J; bases not matched to a gene: 3. Germline V lookup: CDR1 SQVTM, CDR2 ANQGSEA. The CDR3 contains 12 residues. The CDR3 nucleotides read TGCAGCGCCGGACAGGGGGGCACTGAAGCTTTCTTT. Translated: CSAGQGGTEAFF. The full variable domain, in which reference TRBV29-1 and TRBJ1-1 provide the parts outside the CDR3, is SAVISQKPSRDICQRGTSLTIQCQVDSQVTMMFWYRQQPGQSLTLIATANQGSEATYESGFVIDKFPISRPNLTFSTLTVSNMSPEDSSIYLCSAGQGGTEAFFGQGTRLTVV.

The chain combines TRBV7-8 with TRBJ2-3, with 10 bases matching TRBD2. The germline V gene has CDR1 SGHVS and CDR2 FQNEAQ. Losses at the gene ends were 8 bases for V and 2 bases for J; bases not matched to a gene: 13. The CDR3 contains 17 residues. The DNA of the CDR3 is TGTGCCAGCCTCCGTCGGCGGACTAGCGGCCTCACAGATACGCAGTATTTT. Amino acids: CASLRRRTSGLTDTQYF.

The genes are TRBV30 and TRBJ1-2; 8 positions agree with TRBD1. V shed 2 bases, J shed 8 bases, and the junction held 10 bases outside the gene matches. The CDR3 sequence is 14 residues long. CDR1 is GTSNPN, CDR2 SVGIG, per germline (reference sequence). In DNA form, the CDR3 reads TGTGCCTGGAGTCGCGGACAGGGTTTGTGGGGCTACACCTTC. Protein: CAWSRGQGLWGYTF.

The rearrangement joins TRBV19 to TRBJ1-5, with 10 bases identical to TRBD1. Germline CDR1 LNHDA, CDR2 SQIVND (reference sequence). CDR3 size: 14 residues. With 6 bases clipped from V and 6 bases from J, the junction kept 5 bases outside the gene matches. CDR3 DNA sequence: TGTGCCAGTAGCCCCGACAGGGGGCTTCAGCCCCAGCATTTT. Residues: CASSPDRGLQPQHF.

The chain is built from TRBV5-4 and TRBJ2-3, with 9 bases aligning to TRBD2. Germline assignment: CDR1 SGHNT and CDR2 YYREEE (reference sequence). The CDR3 has 14 amino acids. Germline trimming cut 7 bases from V and 5 bases from J; bases unmatched to any gene: 8. CDR3 sequence (DNA): TGTGCCAGCGCCGGGGTAGCGGGGGTAGATACGCAGTATTTT. This translates into CASAGVAGVDTQYF.

This chain links TRBV14 with TRBJ2-7; D is perhaps TRBD2 (5 bases). The CDR3 has 14 residues. Germline V gene lookup returns CDR1 SGHDN and CDR2 FVKESK. The germline V and J ends were trimmed by 0 bases and 6 bases, with 12 bases remaining between them. The CDR3 protein is CASSQEEGPSEQYV. The DNA for the CDR3 is TGTGCCAGCAGCCAAGAAGAGGGTCCGTCCGAGCAGTACGTC.

V gene TRBV30 combines with J gene TRBJ1-2; 12 bases are shared with TRBD1. Germline CDR1 GTSNPN, CDR2 SVGIG (reference sequence). This CDR3 has 14 amino acids. The V gene end was trimmed by 3 bases and the J gene end by 8 bases; junction bases not matched to a gene: 7. The CDR3 coding sequence is TGTGCCTGGAGCGCGTGGGACAGGGGGCAAGGCTACACCTTC. Translation gives CAWSAWDRGQGYTF.